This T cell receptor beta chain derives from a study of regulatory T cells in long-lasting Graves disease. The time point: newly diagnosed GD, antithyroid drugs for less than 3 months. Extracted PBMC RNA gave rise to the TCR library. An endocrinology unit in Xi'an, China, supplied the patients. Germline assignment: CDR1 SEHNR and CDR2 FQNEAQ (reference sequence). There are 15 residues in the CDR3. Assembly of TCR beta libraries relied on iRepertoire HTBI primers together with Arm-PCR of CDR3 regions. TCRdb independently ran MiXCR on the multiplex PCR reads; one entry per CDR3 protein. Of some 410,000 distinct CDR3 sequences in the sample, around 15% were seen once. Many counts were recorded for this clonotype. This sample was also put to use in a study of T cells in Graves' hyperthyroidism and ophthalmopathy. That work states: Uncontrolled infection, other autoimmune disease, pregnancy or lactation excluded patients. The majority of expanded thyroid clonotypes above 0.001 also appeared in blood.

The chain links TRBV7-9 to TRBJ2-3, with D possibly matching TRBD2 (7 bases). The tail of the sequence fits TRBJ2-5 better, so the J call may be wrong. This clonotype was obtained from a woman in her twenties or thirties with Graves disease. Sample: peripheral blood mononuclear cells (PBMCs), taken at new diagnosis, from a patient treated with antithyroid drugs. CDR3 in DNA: TGTGCCAGCAGCTTAGGGGGGGGCATCGGAGAGACCCAGTACTTC. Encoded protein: CASSLGGGIGETQYF.